Shown below are 14 T cell receptor beta chains from a single sample sequenced in a study of OX40 agonist ivuxolimab in advanced cancers. Measured with immunoSEQ multiplex PCR; TCRdb has only the in-frame clones, and not every one. Of some 80,000 clones listed, around 87% were seen once; the top ten hold nearly 0.55%. Sample: CD4+ or CD8+ T cells sorted from blood, taken in a trial of the OX40 agonist ivuxolimab. The receptors derive from an adult with an advanced solid tumor such as melanoma, head and neck, liver or kidney cancer.

The chain links TRBV10-3 to TRBJ2-6, with D tentatively TRBD1 (5 bases). This CDR3 has 13 amino acids. Germline-derived CDR1 and CDR2 are ENHRY and SYGVKD. The ends were cut back, 10 bases at V and 1 base at J, with 8 bases in the middle. In DNA, the CDR3 is TGTGCCAACCAGGGATCTGGGGCCAACGTCCTGACTTTC. Residues: CANQGSGANVLTF.

Only a few counts were recorded for this clone. This chain joins TRBV5-4 and TRBJ1-2; tentative D call: TRBD1 (6 bases). This CDR3 has 13 amino acids. The V end lost 1 base, the J end lost 5 bases, and 9 bases lay between the germline ends. Looked up from germline, CDR1 is SGHNT and CDR2 is YYREEE (reference sequence). The CDR3 DNA reads as TGTGCCAGCAGCTTGAAAGGGGGATATGGCTACACCTTC. It specifies CASSLKGGYGYTF.

The rearrangement links TRBV6-1 to TRBJ2-5; D is unresolved. Germline CDR1 and CDR2: MNHNS and SASEGT. V lost 6 bases, J lost 0 bases, and 11 bases lay in between. This CDR3 is built from 14 residues. CDR3 sequence: CASRRDNNQETQYF. The CDR3 region has the DNA TGTGCCAGCAGACGAGACAACAACCAAGAGACCCAGTACTTC.

V is TRBV5-6 and J is TRBJ2-1; tentatively, D is TRBD2 (5 bases). CDR3 size: 13 residues. The V gene's germline CDR1 is SGHDT and CDR2 YYEEEE. Deletions cut 1 base from V and 6 bases from J, with 8 bases between. CDR3 sequence: CASSLLASNEQFF. Written as DNA, the CDR3 is TGTGCCAGCAGCTTGTTAGCGAGCAATGAGCAGTTCTTC.

The rearrangement uses TRBV6-5 and TRBJ2-7, with a weak D call TRBD1 (6 bases). V was trimmed by 4 bases and J by 0 bases, leaving 13 bases between them. Germline loops: CDR1 MNHEY, CDR2 SVGAGI. The CDR3 totals 15 residues. CDR3 amino acids: CASSSTGLRSYEQYF. The CDR3 DNA reads as TGTGCCAGCAGTTCAACAGGGCTCCGCTCCTACGAGCAGTACTTC.

V usage is TRBV5-4 and J usage is TRBJ2-5; tentative D call: TRBD1 (6 bases). The CDR3 is made up of 14 amino acids. Trimming took 4 bases from V and 4 from J, leaving 14 bases between them. Per germline, CDR1 SGHNT and CDR2 YYREEE (reference sequence). CDR3 residues: CASSPSKGGETQYF. The CDR3, as DNA: TGTGCCAGCAGCCCGAGTAAAGGGGGAGAGACCCAGTACTTC. Complete variable domain (other parts from reference TRBV5-4 and TRBJ2-5): ETGVTQSPTHLIKTRGQQVTLRCSSQSGHNTVSWYQQALGQGPQFIFQYYREEENGRGNFPPRFSGLQFPNYSSELNVNALELDDSALYLCASSPSKGGETQYFGPGTRLLVL.

This clone was recorded only once. This chain joins TRBV5-1 and TRBJ1-3; D is unresolved. Germline CDR1 reads SGHRS; CDR2 reads YFSETQ. V lost 0 bases, J lost 2 bases, and 12 bases lay in between. The CDR3 spans 16 residues. For the CDR3, the DNA is TGCGCCAGCAGCTTGGACGAAATTTATGCTGGAAACACCATATATTTT. It yields the protein CASSLDEIYAGNTIYF.

This rearrangement joins TRBV30 to TRBJ2-2; TRBD2 might be the D (6 bases). Trimming pared 4 bases from V and 2 bases from J, leaving 14 bases between. Germline CDR1 is GTSNPN and CDR2 is SVGIG (reference sequence). This CDR3 has 15 amino acids. The CDR3 reads CAWNPPGLNTGELFF. DNA of the CDR3: TGTGCCTGGAACCCCCCGGGACTCAACACCGGGGAGCTGTTTTTT.

J is TRBJ2-3 and V is TRBV4-3, with 10 bases matching TRBD2. The V segment lost 3 bases and the J segment 2 bases; nucleotides outside the gene matches: 5. CDR1 LGHNA and CDR2 YSLEER come from the germline V gene. CDR3 length equals 16 residues. CDR3 region: CASSQALAGFTDTQYF. The CDR3 DNA reads as TGCGCCAGCAGCCAGGCACTAGCGGGGTTCACAGATACGCAGTATTTT.

This chain joins TRBV6-6 and TRBJ2-3; D may be TRBD1 (6 bases). CDR3 length: 14 amino acids. Germline CDR1 is MNHNY and CDR2 is SVGAGI (reference sequence). Trimming took off 4 bases at V and 3 bases at J, with 11 bases between the two ends. In DNA, the CDR3 is TGTGCCAGCAGTTGGACAGCTGGAACAGATACGCAGTATTTT. Its protein is CASSWTAGTDTQYF.

This clone was picked up one time. This sequence joins TRBV29-1 and TRBJ1-4; TRBD1 aligns across 7 bases. There are 13 residues in the CDR3. Looked up from germline, CDR1 is SQVTM and CDR2 is ANQGSEA. The V and J ends lost 4 bases and 8 bases, in that order; junction bases with no gene match: 7. CDR3 in amino acids: CSVVTGDQEKLFF. CDR3 coding DNA: TGCAGCGTTGTTACAGGGGACCAGGAAAAACTGTTTTTT. Using reference TRBV29-1 and TRBJ1-4 for the parts outside the CDR3, the full variable domain is SAVISQKPSRDICQRGTSLTIQCQVDSQVTMMFWYRQQPGQSLTLIATANQGSEATYESGFVIDKFPISRPNLTFSTLTVSNMSPEDSSIYLCSVVTGDQEKLFFGSGTQLSVL.

This chain connects TRBV10-3 to TRBJ2-3, with D maybe TRBD2 (5 bases). The germline CDR1 and CDR2 sequences are ENHRY and SYGVKD. The CDR3 totals 17 residues. The V end was cut by 0 bases, the J end by 3 bases, with 16 bases between. CDR3 bases: TGTGCCATCAGTGAGTCTGAGGGTAACGGAAGGACAGATACGCAGTATTTT. It translates to CAISESEGNGRTDTQYF.

The chain recombines TRBV5-6 with TRBJ2-7; D remains unclear. The V end lost 6 bases, the J end lost 0 bases, and 19 bases lay between the germline ends. CDR1 SGHDT and CDR2 YYEEEE come from the germline V gene. The CDR3 covers 16 residues. CDR3 in DNA: TGTGCCAGCATCTCCAATTCAAGAAGAAGCTCCTACGAGCAGTACTTC. It yields the protein CASISNSRRSSYEQYF.

The chain is built from TRBV5-4 and TRBJ1-4, with D perhaps matching TRBD1 (5 bases). This CDR3 contains 15 residues. V lost 0 bases, J lost 0 bases, and 6 bases lay in between. Germline loops: CDR1 SGHNT, CDR2 YYREEE (reference sequence). The CDR3 DNA is TGTGCCAGCAGCTTGGCAGGGCCAACTAATGAAAAACTGTTTTTT. This sequence encodes CASSLAGPTNEKLFF.